The present T cell receptor (beta chain) was sequenced within a study of shared clonotypes between healthy human individuals. General study results and limits: Naive subsets generally had larger estimated richness than memory subsets.

Measured with immunoSEQ multiplex PCR; TCRdb has only the in-frame clones, and not every one. The table lists some 1,600,000 clones, approximately 98% of them singletons. The CDR3 covers 13 residues. Germline loops: CDR1 SGHNT, CDR2 YYREEE (reference sequence). The V and J ends lost 4 bases and 6 bases respectively, with 11 bases between them. Details on this clone: Its antigen is currently unknown.

The TCR sequence derives from a man aged 25 to 40 in good health. The chain recombines TRBV5-4 with TRBJ1-5; D not certain. Source material: naive CD4+ T cells sorted from blood. Subset reported: CD45RA+ positively selected. The CDR3 bases are TGTGCCAGCAGCCCCTCCCCGGCTCAGCCCCAGCATTTT. Its translation is CASSPSPAQPQHF.